Listed here are 26 T cell receptor beta chains from one sample, sequenced in a study of cytomegalovirus exposure and HLA in healthy donors. 13 Jbeta primers and 60 Vbeta primers were used for the PCR. The repertoire was sequenced with immunoSEQ multiplex PCR; TCRdb's copy has only in-frame clones and lacks some. The sample holds around 110,000 clones, under 70% seen once. Material for sequencing was PBMCs. The source is a man aged 18 to 29 in good health and CMV-seronegative.

The gene calls are TRBV30 and TRBJ2-1; the match to TRBD2 covers 9 bases. Per the germline V gene, CDR1 is GTSNPN and CDR2 is SVGIG (reference sequence). With V trimmed by 1 base and J by 5 bases, 3 bases remained unmatched. CDR3 size: 14 residues. CDR3 nucleotide sequence: TGTGCCTGGAGTGACGGACTAGCGAACAATGAGCAGTTCTTC. Translating it yields CAWSDGLANNEQFF. The full variable domain, rest sourced from reference TRBV30 and TRBJ2-1, is SQTIHQWPATLVQPVGSPLSLECTVEGTSNPNLYWYRQAAGRGLQLLFYSVGIGQISSEVPQNLSASRPQDRQFILSSKKLLLSDSGFYLCAWSDGLANNEQFFGPGTRLTVL.

The chain employs TRBV6-5 and TRBJ1-3; D is ambiguous. The V end lost 7 bases, the J end lost 0 bases, and 13 bases lay between the germline ends. From germline, CDR1 is MNHEY and CDR2 SVGAGI. This CDR3 contains 15 residues. The CDR3 protein is CASKVGRTSGNTIYF. The CDR3 bases are TGTGCCAGCAAAGTTGGCAGAACCTCTGGAAACACCATATATTTT.

The chain combines TRBV30 with TRBJ1-5, with 7 bases fitting TRBD1. Germline V gene data show CDR1 as GTSNPN and CDR2 as SVGIG (reference sequence). The CDR3 extends over 15 amino acids. The V and J ends lost 2 bases and 3 bases, in that order; junction bases with no gene match: 7. The CDR3 sequence is CAWSQGQRLNQPQHF. DNA for the CDR3: TGTGCCTGGAGTCAGGGACAGAGGCTCAATCAGCCCCAGCATTTT.

The chain couples TRBV15 to TRBJ2-2; 10 bases are a match to TRBD1. Germline V gives CDR1 LNHNV, CDR2 YYDKDF (reference sequence). The V gene end was trimmed by 3 bases and the J gene end by 7 bases; junction bases not matched to a gene: 8. This CDR3 comprises 16 residues. The CDR3 nucleotides read TGTGCCACCAGCAGGGCCGGGACAGGGGTTTTCGGGGAGCTGTTTTTT. The encoded protein is CATSRAGTGVFGELFF.

This clone was observed a single time. The CDR3 nucleotides are TGTGCCATCAGAGGAGTAGTTTCCGATACGCAGTATTTT. Its translation: CAIRGVVSDTQYF. The chain has TRBV10-3 and TRBJ2-3, with no clear D. CDR1 ENHRY and CDR2 SYGVKD come from the germline V gene. The CDR3 has 13 amino acids. V lost 6 bases and J lost 6, with 13 bases in between.

The rearrangement joins TRBV5-1 to TRBJ1-1; 8 bases are shared with TRBD1. The junction had 15 bases not matched to a gene; V was cut back by 0 bases and J by 11 bases. CDR1 SGHRS and CDR2 YFSETQ come from the germline V gene. This CDR3 comprises 16 residues. CDR3 protein: CASSLAPGQGARGAFF. The CDR3, as DNA: TGCGCCAGCAGCTTGGCCCCTGGGCAGGGGGCTAGAGGGGCTTTCTTT.

Here the CDR3 reads CASSSRTSGDTQYF. As DNA, the CDR3 is TGTGCCAGCAGTTCCCGGACTAGCGGAGATACGCAGTATTTT. The chain carries TRBV6-5 and TRBJ2-3, with 10 nucleotides matching TRBD2. The germline V gene has CDR1 MNHEY and CDR2 SVGAGI. CDR3 length: 14 residues. Trimming took 4 bases from V and 5 from J; bases not matched to a gene: 3.

This clone came up a few times. The chain links TRBV5-6 to TRBJ1-2; 8 bases line up with TRBD1. CDR1 is SGHDT, CDR2 YYEEEE, per germline. The CDR3 sequence is 15 residues long. The V and J ends lost 4 bases and 5 bases, in that order; junction bases with no gene match: 10. CDR3 loop: CASSETGTGFYGYTF. The DNA for the CDR3 is TGTGCCAGCAGCGAGACCGGGACAGGTTTTTATGGCTACACCTTC.

This clone was observed a handful of times. The chain employs TRBV30 and TRBJ1-1, with D maybe TRBD1 (5 bases). Trimming removed 3 bases at V and 9 bases at J, with 17 bases between. Per germline, CDR1 GTSNPN and CDR2 SVGIG (reference sequence). There are 13 residues in the CDR3. CDR3 in DNA: TGTGCCTGGAGACCGTGGGGCGATAGGAAAGCTTTCTTT. This gives the protein CAWRPWGDRKAFF.

The rearrangement links TRBV4-2 to TRBJ2-3; 9 bases align to TRBD2. The germline CDR1 and CDR2 sequences are LGHNA and YNFKEQ. V trimming: 0 bases; J trimming: 3 bases; junction bases outside the gene matches: 4. The CDR3 is 16 amino acids. The CDR3 bases are TGTGCCAGCAGCCAAGATCAGAGCGGGAGGACAGATACGCAGTATTTT. Translating it yields CASSQDQSGRTDTQYF.

V gene TRBV4-3 combines with J gene TRBJ2-2, with D possibly matching TRBD2 (5 bases). The germline gives CDR1 LGHNA, CDR2 YSLEER. V was pared by 1 base and J by 8 bases, with 11 bases between. The CDR3 is made up of 14 amino acids. CDR3 sequence (DNA): TGCGCCAGCAGCCAAGTTCTAGCAGCGGGGGAGCTGTTTTTT. Its translation: CASSQVLAAGELFF.

The chain uses TRBV7-2 and TRBJ2-4; D is ambiguous. The CDR3 has 13 residues. In germline, CDR1 is SGHTA, CDR2 FQGNSA. V was clipped by 2 bases and J by 9 bases, with 11 bases between them. The CDR3 DNA follows: TGTGCCAGCAGCTTATCCAGGCCATCCATTCAGTACTTC. Its translation is CASSLSRPSIQYF.

This chain joins TRBV6-6 and TRBJ1-6; D may be TRBD1 (5 bases). Deletions cut 6 bases from V and 5 bases from J, with 11 bases between. The germline gives CDR1 MNHNY, CDR2 SVGAGI (reference sequence). The CDR3 loop spans 14 amino acids. In nucleotides, the CDR3 is TGTGCCAGCAGCCCCAGGGTAGATAATTCACCCCTCCACTTT. Amino acid sequence: CASSPRVDNSPLHF.

This clone was observed a few times. The rearrangement uses TRBV15 and TRBJ1-1, with D unresolved. The CDR3 covers 14 residues. Germline V gene data show CDR1 as LNHNV and CDR2 as YYDKDF (reference sequence). V dropped 8 bases and J dropped 4 bases, with 17 bases sitting between them. This CDR3 is CATLNKVGGTEAFF. The CDR3 DNA is TGTGCCACCCTAAACAAAGTGGGAGGCACTGAAGCTTTCTTT.

This sequence joins TRBV5-1 and TRBJ2-1; no clear D gene. The germline CDR1 and CDR2 sequences are SGHRS and YFSETQ. This CDR3 comprises 12 residues. The germline V and J ends were trimmed by 2 bases and 7 bases, with 7 bases remaining between them. This CDR3 is CASSFDTNEQFF. CDR3 bases: TGCGCCAGCAGCTTCGACACAAATGAGCAGTTCTTC. The whole variable domain, remainder taken from reference TRBV5-1 and TRBJ2-1, is KAGVTQTPRYLIKTRGQQVTLSCSPISGHRSVSWYQQTPGQGLQFLFEYFSETQRNKGNFPGRFSGRQFSNSRSEMNVSTLELGDSALYLCASSFDTNEQFFGPGTRLTVL.

The chain uses TRBV5-6 and TRBJ2-7; possibly TRBD1 for D (5 bases). The CDR3 loop spans 12 amino acids. Germline lookup yields CDR1 SGHDT and CDR2 YYEEEE. Trimming left V 1 base short and J 4 bases short, with 6 bases between. The CDR3 region is CASSLSGYEQYF. CDR3 DNA sequence: TGTGCCAGCAGCTTGTCAGGGTACGAGCAGTACTTC.

V is TRBV10-3 and J is TRBJ2-7; D is perhaps TRBD2 (6 bases). The CDR3 contains 13 residues. Looked up from germline, CDR1 is ENHRY and CDR2 is SYGVKD. V dropped 0 bases and J dropped 9 bases, with 12 bases sitting between them. The CDR3 DNA sequence: TGTGCCATCAGTGAGTCCCCCGGAGGGGCGCAGTACTTC. Protein product: CAISESPGGAQYF.

This chain links TRBV7-8 with TRBJ1-5; D is possibly TRBD1 (5 bases). Per germline, CDR1 SGHVS and CDR2 FQNEAQ. The CDR3 totals 14 residues. The V end was cut by 2 bases, the J end by 2 bases, with 7 bases between. The CDR3 here is CASSLLTGNQPQHF. Written as DNA, the CDR3 is TGTGCCAGCAGCTTATTGACAGGCAATCAGCCCCAGCATTTT.

This clone was picked up a small number of times. The CDR3 spells CASSFAGGGEQYF. The DNA of the CDR3 is TGTGCCAGCAGCTTCGCAGGGGGCGGCGAGCAGTACTTC. The chain uses TRBV7-9 and TRBJ2-7, with 8 bases matching TRBD1. This CDR3 comprises 13 residues. The germline V gene has CDR1 SEHNR and CDR2 FQNEAQ (reference sequence). Losses at the gene ends were 3 bases for V and 6 bases for J; bases not matched to a gene: 4.

This sequence joins TRBV9 and TRBJ1-1; TRBD1 might be the D (5 bases). CDR3 length equals 14 residues. V was shortened by 4 bases and J by 7 bases, with 17 bases between the two germline ends. Germline V gene data show CDR1 as SGDLS and CDR2 as YYNGEE. In nucleotides, the CDR3 is TGTGCCAGCAGCCCTCGCACTGGGGGACTTGAAGCTTTCTTT. It is translated as CASSPRTGGLEAFF.

The V call is TRBV27, the J call TRBJ1-2; the match to TRBD1 covers 10 bases. V lost 4 bases and J lost 9; bases outside the gene matches: 5. The germline gives CDR1 MNHEY, CDR2 SMNVEV (reference sequence). The CDR3 totals 13 residues. Here the CDR3 reads CASSSTGGMSYTF. For the CDR3, the DNA is TGTGCCAGCAGTTCGACAGGGGGCATGAGCTACACCTTC.

This rearrangement joins TRBV15 to TRBJ2-3; TRBD1 might be the D (6 bases). Trimming took 2 bases from V and 3 from J, leaving 6 bases between them. Looked up from germline, CDR1 is LNHNV and CDR2 is YYDKDF (reference sequence). The CDR3 is 13 amino acids. CDR3 in amino acids: CATSRTGTDTQYF. Here the CDR3 DNA reads TGTGCCACCAGCAGAACAGGGACAGATACGCAGTATTTT.

The chain has TRBV28 and TRBJ2-3; no firm D call. The germline V gene has CDR1 MDHEN and CDR2 SYDVKM. V was trimmed by 3 bases and J by 4 bases, leaving 14 bases between them. The CDR3 is 15 amino acids. The CDR3 reads CASSFSNPTSDTQYF. The CDR3, as DNA: TGTGCCAGCAGTTTTTCTAATCCAACGTCAGATACGCAGTATTTT.

This clone has only one observation. The chain combines TRBV10-2 with TRBJ2-2; TRBD2 might be the D (5 bases). Germline lookup yields CDR1 WSHSY and CDR2 SAAADI. The CDR3 sequence is 13 residues long. The V end lost 7 bases, the J end lost 5 bases, and 11 bases lay between the germline ends. DNA for the CDR3: TGCGCCAGCAAACTGGAGCGGACCGGGGAGCTGTTTTTT. It is translated as CASKLERTGELFF.

Of note for this clone: A read error may account for a junction end that differs from germline. The rearrangement links TRBV5-1 to TRBJ1-2, with TRBD1 matching over 9 bases. Per the germline V gene, CDR1 is SGHRS and CDR2 is YFSETQ. This CDR3 is built from 15 residues. In DNA, the CDR3 is TGCGCCAGCAGCTTGGGGGGACAGGGTAAAGATGGCTACGCCTTC. Its translation: CASSLGGQGKDGYAF.

The CDR3 bases are TGTGCCAGCAGTGCCGGGACACGGGCTGAAGCTTTCTTT. Its translation: CASSAGTRAEAFF. The J gene is TRBJ1-1, the V gene TRBV6-1; D is possibly TRBD1 (6 bases). The CDR3 covers 13 residues. CDR1 and CDR2 (germline): MNHNS, SASEGT. Between the trimmed V and J ends, which lost 4 bases and 6 bases, there was a span of 12 bases.